This record looks at one T cell receptor (beta chain) sequence and its context. Antigen: not known. People whose metastatic non-small-cell lung cancer was chemo-refractory got focal radiation along with CTLA-4 blockade by ipilimumab. The CDR3 contains 13 residues. V lost 2 bases to trimming and J lost 2 bases, with 10 bases between them. Looked up from germline, CDR1 is GTSNPN and CDR2 is SVGIG (reference sequence). The data were produced by immunoSEQ multiplex PCR, yet TCRdb's version contains in-frame clones alone and is incomplete. Of 40,000 to 55,000 clones detected, approximately 71% appear once; the ten largest clones hold roughly 2.6%. The entry originates in a study of radiotherapy plus CTLA-4 blockade in lung cancer. Turning to the study itself: Among all patients, 18% showed objective responses, while about 31% had disease control. Study-level results: The best predictor of response was reported to be early blood T cell clone dynamics, with interferon-beta. Tumor-derived TCR clones expanded in blood after radiotherapy plus ipilimumab.

This sequence joins TRBV30 and TRBJ2-7, with D perhaps TRBD1 (5 bases). The sequence derives from a human donor with non-small cell lung cancer whose response to radiotherapy plus ipilimumab could not be evaluated. This material consisted of peripheral blood, taken from a patient treated with radiotherapy plus ipilimumab. In DNA, the CDR3 is TGTGCCTGGAGTATAGGGGTAACCTACGAGCAGTACTTC. Encoded protein: CAWSIGVTYEQYF.